The 14 T cell receptor beta chains in this list originate from one sample, sequenced in a study of shared clonotypes between healthy human individuals. Profiling relied on immunoSEQ multiplex PCR, and the TCRdb table lists in-frame clones only, not all of them. This sample yields about 360,000 clones, of which roughly 80% are seen a single time; 8.5% to 12% belongs to the top ten. The sample taken for sequencing was memory CD4+ T cells sorted from blood. Subset described: CD45RA-negative fraction. The receptors were sampled from a man under 40 in good health.

Turning to this clone: This same CDR3 is encoded by further DNA sequences in the sample. The gene calls are TRBV19 and TRBJ1-1; D not certain. Trimming cost V 3 bases and J 2 bases, with 7 bases left between them. This CDR3 is 13 amino acids long. Germline V gives CDR1 LNHDA, CDR2 SQIVND (reference sequence). In DNA, the CDR3 is TGTGCCAGTAGTATTATGGCCAACACTGAAGCTTTCTTT. Protein: CASSIMANTEAFF.

The chain joins TRBV6-1 to TRBJ2-2, with D uncertain. V was pared by 8 bases and J by 6 bases, with 19 bases between. The length of the CDR3 is 15 residues. Looked up from germline, CDR1 is MNHNS and CDR2 is SASEGT. CDR3 nucleotide sequence: TGTGCCAGCTCGGAGACGGGCCGCGCGGCCGGGGAGCTGTTTTTT. Protein product: CASSETGRAAGELFF.

The chain couples TRBV11-2 to TRBJ2-7; D possibly corresponds to TRBD1 (5 bases). From germline, CDR1 is SGHAT and CDR2 FQNNGV. CDR3 size: 13 residues. Trimming shortened V by 8 bases and J by 5 bases, and 16 bases separated the two germline ends. As DNA, the CDR3 is TGTGCCAGCGGCATCATCCCGACAGACGAGCAGTACTTC. Translating it yields CASGIIPTDEQYF.

The chain employs TRBV29-1 and TRBJ1-2; 7 bases are shared with TRBD1. The CDR3 runs 16 residues. V shed 4 bases and J 6 bases; nucleotides not matched to a gene: 17. Germline-derived CDR1 and CDR2 are SQVTM and ANQGSEA. The CDR3 is CSVVTPLTETGDGYTF. CDR3 DNA: TGCAGCGTTGTAACCCCTCTTACAGAAACAGGGGATGGCTACACCTTC.

This chain joins TRBV10-1 and TRBJ2-1; 10 bases are a match to TRBD2. This CDR3 comprises 14 residues. J gave up 8 bases and V 6 bases, and 7 bases lay outside the gene matches. Germline V gene lookup returns CDR1 WNHNN and CDR2 SYGVQD (reference sequence). The CDR3 loop reads CASSLSGGGDEQFF. The CDR3 nucleotides read TGCGCCAGCAGCCTGAGCGGGGGGGGCGATGAGCAGTTCTTC.

The chain employs TRBV28 and TRBJ2-7, with 8 positions matching TRBD2. Germline V lookup: CDR1 MDHEN, CDR2 SYDVKM. This CDR3 is built from 14 residues. Losses at the gene ends were 6 bases for V and 1 base for J; bases not matched to a gene: 5. The CDR3: CASRPTSASYEQYF. The CDR3, as DNA: TGTGCCAGCAGGCCGACTAGCGCTTCCTACGAGCAGTACTTC. Using reference TRBV28 and TRBJ2-7 for the parts outside the CDR3, the full variable domain is DVKVTQSSRYLVKRTGEKVFLECVQDMDHENMFWYRQDPGLGLRLIYFSYDVKMKEKGDIPEGYSVSREKKERFSLILESASTNQTSMYLCASRPTSASYEQYFGPGTRLTVT.

This rearrangement joins TRBV4-3 to TRBJ1-3; a weak D match, TRBD1 (5 bases). The CDR3 length is 16 residues. Germline CDR1 is LGHNA and CDR2 is YSLEER. Trimming removed 4 bases from V and 0 bases from J, with 13 bases in between. DNA for the CDR3: TGCGCCAGCAGCCCCACGGCAGGGTACTCTGGAAACACCATATATTTT. Residues: CASSPTAGYSGNTIYF.

This clone was seen more than once but under ten times. V gene TRBV14 combines with J gene TRBJ2-1, with D perhaps TRBD1 (5 bases). CDR3 size: 15 residues. V was cut by 4 bases and J by 0 bases, with 10 bases left in between. CDR1 and CDR2 from the germline V gene are SGHDN and FVKESK. The CDR3, as DNA: TGTGCCAGCAGCCTGGGGCAGGGCTCCTACAATGAGCAGTTCTTC. It encodes CASSLGQGSYNEQFF.

The genes are TRBV5-6 and TRBJ1-2; a possible D gene is TRBD1 (5 bases). CDR1 is SGHDT and CDR2 is YYEEEE in the germline V gene. V was clipped by 4 bases and J by 5 bases, with 9 bases between them. There are 12 residues in the CDR3. The CDR3 loop reads CASSTGEYGYTF. In nucleotides, the CDR3 is TGTGCCAGCAGCACGGGGGAATATGGCTACACCTTC.

This rearrangement joins TRBV18 to TRBJ1-2, with 7 bases that match TRBD1. The junction had 5 bases not matched to a gene; V was cut back by 0 bases and J by 4 bases. The germline CDR1 and CDR2 sequences are KGHSH and LQKENI. This CDR3 has 15 amino acids. The CDR3 DNA follows: TGTGCCAGCTCACCACCACCCAGGGGGTCCTATGGCTACACCTTC. It specifies CASSPPPRGSYGYTF.

This clone appeared a single time. The chain joins TRBV7-3 to TRBJ2-7; the match to TRBD1 covers 9 bases. The CDR3 totals 13 residues. After removal of 4 bases from V and 7 bases from J, the junction contained 5 bases not matched to a gene. CDR1 is SGHTA and CDR2 is FQGTGA in the germline V gene. The CDR3 bases are TGTGCCAGCAGCTCCCTGACAGGGGGTGAGCAGTACTTC. Protein sequence: CASSSLTGGEQYF.

The chain uses TRBV18 and TRBJ2-7; 8 nucleotides match TRBD1. The CDR3 has 15 residues. Germline-derived CDR1 and CDR2 are KGHSH and LQKENI. The J segment lost 7 bases and the V segment lost 3 bases, leaving 11 bases of the junction unmatched. The CDR3 sequence: CASSPPRQGPKEQYF. CDR3 coding DNA: TGTGCCAGCTCACCCCCCCGACAGGGGCCTAAAGAGCAGTACTTC. Complete variable domain (other parts from reference TRBV18 and TRBJ2-7): NAGVMQNPRHLVRRRGQEARLRCSPMKGHSHVYWYRQLPEEGLKFMVYLQKENIIDESGMPKERFSAEFPKEGPSILRIQQVVRGDSAAYFCASSPPRQGPKEQYFGPGTRLTVT.

The chain joins TRBV25-1 to TRBJ2-3; a weak D match, TRBD2 (6 bases). CDR3 size: 15 residues. Trimming took 7 bases from V and 2 from J, leaving 16 bases between them. In germline, CDR1 is MGHDK, CDR2 SYGVNS. Here the CDR3 reads CASTRAGSNTDTQYF. The CDR3 DNA reads TGTGCCAGCACCCGGGCGGGGAGTAACACAGATACGCAGTATTTT.

This chain uses TRBV10-3 with TRBJ2-7, with D tentatively TRBD1 (6 bases). V lost 10 bases to trimming and J lost 2 bases, with 15 bases between them. The germline V gene has CDR1 ENHRY and CDR2 SYGVKD. This CDR3 region has 13 residues. CDR3 in DNA: TGTGCCAGTCATTCCGGGACACCCTACGAGCAGTACTTC. It is translated as CASHSGTPYEQYF.